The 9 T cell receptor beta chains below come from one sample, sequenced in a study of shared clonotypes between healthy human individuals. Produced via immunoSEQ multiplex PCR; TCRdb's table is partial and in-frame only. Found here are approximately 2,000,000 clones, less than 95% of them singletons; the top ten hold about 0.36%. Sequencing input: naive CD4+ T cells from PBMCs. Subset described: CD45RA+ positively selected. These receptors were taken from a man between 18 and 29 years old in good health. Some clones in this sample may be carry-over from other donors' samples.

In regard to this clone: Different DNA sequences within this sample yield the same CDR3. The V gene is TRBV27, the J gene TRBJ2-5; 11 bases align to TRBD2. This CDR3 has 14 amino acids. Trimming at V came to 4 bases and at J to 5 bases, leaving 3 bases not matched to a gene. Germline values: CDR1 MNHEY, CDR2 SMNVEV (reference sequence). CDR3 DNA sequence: TGTGCCAGCAGTTCCGGGACTAGCGGCGAGACCCAGTACTTC. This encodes CASSSGTSGETQYF.

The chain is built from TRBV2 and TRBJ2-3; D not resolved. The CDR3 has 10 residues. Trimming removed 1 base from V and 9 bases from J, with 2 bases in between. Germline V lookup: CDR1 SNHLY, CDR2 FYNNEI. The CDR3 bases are TGTGCCAGCAGTGAAGTAACGCAGTATTTT. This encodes CASSEVTQYF. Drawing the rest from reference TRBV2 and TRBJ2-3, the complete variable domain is EPEVTQTPSHQVTQMGQEVILRCVPISNHLYFYWYRQILGQKVEFLVSFYNNEISEKSEIFDDQFSVERPDGSNFTLKIRSTKLEDSAMYFCASSEVTQYFGPGTRLTVL.

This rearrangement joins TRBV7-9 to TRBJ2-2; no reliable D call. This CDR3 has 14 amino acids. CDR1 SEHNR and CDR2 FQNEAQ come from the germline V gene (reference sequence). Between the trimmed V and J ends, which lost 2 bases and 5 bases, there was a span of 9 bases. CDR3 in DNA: TGTGCCAGCAGCTTACTGTTACGTACCGGGGAGCTGTTTTTT. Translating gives CASSLLLRTGELFF.

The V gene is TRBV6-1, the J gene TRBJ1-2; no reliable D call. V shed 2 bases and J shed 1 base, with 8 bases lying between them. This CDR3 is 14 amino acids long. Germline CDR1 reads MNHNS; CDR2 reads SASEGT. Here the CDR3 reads CASSEMWGNYGYTF. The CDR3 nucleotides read TGTGCCAGCAGTGAAATGTGGGGTAACTATGGCTACACCTTC.

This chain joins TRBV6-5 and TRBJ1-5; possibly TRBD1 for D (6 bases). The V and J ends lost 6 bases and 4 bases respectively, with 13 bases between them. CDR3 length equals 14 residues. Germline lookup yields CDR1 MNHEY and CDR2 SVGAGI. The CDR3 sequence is CASSFDRKNQPQHF. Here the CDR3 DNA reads TGTGCCAGCAGCTTTGACAGGAAAAATCAGCCCCAGCATTTT.

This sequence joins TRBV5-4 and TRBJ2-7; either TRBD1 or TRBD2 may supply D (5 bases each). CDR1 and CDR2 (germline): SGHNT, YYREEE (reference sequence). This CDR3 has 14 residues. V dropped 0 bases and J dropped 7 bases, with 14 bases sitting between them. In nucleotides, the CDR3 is TGTGCCAGCAGCTTGGCGGGACGCATCGGGGAGCAGTACTTC. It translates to CASSLAGRIGEQYF.

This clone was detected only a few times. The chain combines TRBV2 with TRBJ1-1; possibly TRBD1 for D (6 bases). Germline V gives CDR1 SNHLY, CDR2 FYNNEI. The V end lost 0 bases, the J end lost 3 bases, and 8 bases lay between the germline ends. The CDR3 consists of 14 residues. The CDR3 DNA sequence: TGTGCCAGCAGTGAAGCGGACAGTTACACTGAAGCTTTCTTT. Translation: CASSEADSYTEAFF. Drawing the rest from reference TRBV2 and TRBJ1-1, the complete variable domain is EPEVTQTPSHQVTQMGQEVILRCVPISNHLYFYWYRQILGQKVEFLVSFYNNEISEKSEIFDDQFSVERPDGSNFTLKIRSTKLEDSAMYFCASSEADSYTEAFFGQGTRLTVV.

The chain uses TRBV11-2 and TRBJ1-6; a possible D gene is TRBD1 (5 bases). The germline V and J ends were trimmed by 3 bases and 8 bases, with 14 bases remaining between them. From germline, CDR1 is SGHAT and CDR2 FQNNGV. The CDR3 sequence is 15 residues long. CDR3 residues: CASSFEGTGDSPLHF. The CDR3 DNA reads TGTGCCAGCAGCTTCGAAGGGACTGGGGATTCACCCCTCCACTTT.

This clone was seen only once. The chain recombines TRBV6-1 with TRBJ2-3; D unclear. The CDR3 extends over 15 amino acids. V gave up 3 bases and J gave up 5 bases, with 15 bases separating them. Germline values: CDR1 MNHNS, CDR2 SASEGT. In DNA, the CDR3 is TGTGCCAGCAGTGAGTCTAGAACTCTCTTAGATACGCAGTATTTT. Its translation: CASSESRTLLDTQYF.